Below are 14 T cell receptor beta chains sequenced from a single sample in a study of T-cell reconstitution after alpha-beta-depleted transplantation in children (dated by TCRdb to 2016 to 2017). The library was prepared using PCR. TCRdb shows the sequencer as Illumina HiSeq 2500. TCR library preparation used molecular barcoding, with unique molecular identifiers applied to normalize quantification of the TCRbeta repertoire. Using fastp trimming at Q25 and MiXCR clonotype assembly, TCRdb reanalyzed the public sequencing data and kept in-frame beta chains. Every entry covers one CDR3 protein and lists the most common genes and DNA from its rows. This sample holds approximately 210,000 distinct CDR3 sequences; less than 15% were observed only once. Around 14% of the sample goes to the ten largest clones. The sample consisted of PBMCs from the stem cell graft donor, taken from the stem cell graft. The receptors originated from a human donor who donated a stem cell graft to a child with acute lymphoblastic leukemia.

This clonotype has just a few counts. The chain employs TRBV18 and TRBJ2-7, with a tentative D call TRBD1 (6 bases). This CDR3 contains 15 residues. Germline V gene data show CDR1 as KGHSH and CDR2 as LQKENI. V was shortened by 3 bases and J by 6 bases, with 18 bases between the two germline ends. The CDR3 reads CASSPMTGVSGEQYF. The CDR3 nucleotides read TGTGCCAGCTCACCGATGACAGGTGTGAGCGGCGAGCAGTACTTC. Filled out from reference TRBV18 and TRBJ2-7, the complete variable domain reads NAGVMQNPRHLVRRRGQEARLRCSPMKGHSHVYWYRQLPEEGLKFMVYLQKENIIDESGMPKERFSAEFPKEGPSILRIQQVVRGDSAAYFCASSPMTGVSGEQYFGPGTRLTVT.

The DNA for the CDR3 is TGTGCCAGCAGAGGGGACAGGGGGCGCCTAGGTTCCCCAGATACGCAGTATTTT. As protein: CASRGDRGRLGSPDTQYF. J is TRBJ2-3 and V is TRBV12-3 or TRBV12-4, with TRBD1 matching 12 bases. V lost 6 bases to trimming and J lost 4 bases; unmatched junction nucleotides: 14. CDR3 length: 18 residues.

This clonotype was counted ten times or more. V and J are TRBV10-3 and TRBJ2-1; 7 bases match TRBD2. The junction had 3 bases not matched to a gene; V was cut back by 1 base and J by 6 bases. The CDR3 is 14 residues long. The germline V gene has CDR1 ENHRY and CDR2 SYGVKD. The CDR3 sequence is CAISELVAGNEQFF. CDR3 nucleotides: TGTGCCATCAGTGAGTTGGTAGCGGGCAATGAGCAGTTCTTC.

The chain combines TRBV7-2 with TRBJ2-7, with D possibly matching TRBD1 (7 bases). The V gene lost 5 bases and the J gene lost 5 bases, with 16 bases spanning the gap. Germline loops: CDR1 SGHTA, CDR2 FQGNSA. The CDR3 sequence is 14 residues long. The CDR3 coding sequence is TGTGCCAGCAGCCGACAGGGAGGTTTGGACGAGCAGTACTTC. Translated, it gives CASSRQGGLDEQYF.

This clonotype was counted between two and nine times. The chain uses TRBV5-1 and TRBJ2-2, with D hard to call. The V and J ends lost 6 bases and 0 bases respectively, with 3 bases between them. There are 12 residues in the CDR3. Germline-derived CDR1 and CDR2 are SGHRS and YFSETQ. Here the CDR3 DNA reads TGCGCCAGCACCCCGAACACCGGGGAGCTGTTTTTT. Translating gives CASTPNTGELFF.

This clonotype was recorded at least ten times. The chain couples TRBV4-1 to TRBJ2-5; TRBD1 matches at 7 bases. The CDR3 is 16 residues long. J was trimmed by 0 bases and V by 4 bases; bases with no gene match: 8. CDR1 is MGHRA, CDR2 YSYEKL, per germline. CDR3 loop: CASSLTYGTDQETQYF. As DNA, the CDR3 is TGCGCCAGCAGCCTAACGTACGGGACAGACCAAGAGACCCAGTACTTC.

This clonotype was seen at least ten times. The chain uses TRBV7-9 and TRBJ2-2; 10 bases match TRBD2. This CDR3 contains 16 residues. V was pared by 3 bases and J by 6 bases, with 7 bases of the junction left unmatched. CDR1 and CDR2 (germline): SEHNR, FQNEAQ (reference sequence). In DNA, the CDR3 is TGTGCCAGCAGCTTCCTAGCGGGAGCAAGGGCCGGGGAGCTGTTTTTT. Protein: CASSFLAGARAGELFF.

This clonotype showed up just a few times. CDR3: CASSSQRTSGGVEQYF. CDR3 nucleotides: TGTGCCAGCAGCTCCCAGCGGACTAGCGGGGGGGTGGAGCAGTACTTC. V usage is TRBV7-9 and J usage is TRBJ2-7; 15 bases are shared with TRBD2. The CDR3 loop spans 16 amino acids. The V gene end was trimmed by 4 bases and the J gene end by 7 bases; junction bases not matched to a gene: 8. CDR1 is SEHNR, CDR2 FQNEAQ, per germline (reference sequence).

The rearrangement uses TRBV11-2 and TRBJ2-3; 12 bases match TRBD2. CDR3 length: 13 residues. V shed 1 base, J shed 14 bases, and the junction held 4 bases outside the gene matches. Germline V gene sequence: CDR1 SGHAT, CDR2 FQNNGV. The CDR3 nucleotides are TGTGCCAGCAGCTTAGGACTAGCGGGAGTGCTGTATTTT. Translation gives CASSLGLAGVLYF.

This clonotype came up many times. V usage is TRBV7-8 and J usage is TRBJ1-5, with D hard to call. The V end lost 5 bases, the J end lost 0 bases, and 14 bases lay between the germline ends. The CDR3 has 16 residues. CDR1 and CDR2 (germline): SGHVS, FQNEAQ. CDR3 nucleotides: TGTGCCAGCAGCCCAAACGCGGGAGTTAGCAATCAGCCCCAGCATTTT. Translating gives CASSPNAGVSNQPQHF.

This clonotype was counted ten times or more. The rearrangement links TRBV5-1 to TRBJ2-1; 7 nucleotides match TRBD2. The CDR3 runs to 14 residues. Germline V gene sequence: CDR1 SGHRS, CDR2 YFSETQ. V lost 5 bases to trimming and J lost 5 bases; unmatched junction nucleotides: 7. CDR3 in DNA: TGCGCCAGCAGTCCCAGCGGGATCAACAATGAGCAGTTCTTC. It specifies CASSPSGINNEQFF.

The chain combines TRBV29-1 with TRBJ2-7, with a tentative D call TRBD1 (5 bases). Deletions cut 6 bases from V and 3 bases from J, with 12 bases between. Per germline, CDR1 SQVTM and CDR2 ANQGSEA. The CDR3 is 12 amino acids. CDR3 in DNA: TGCAGCGTCCGCGGTGACAGCTACGAGCAGTACTTC. This translates into CSVRGDSYEQYF.

The chain recombines TRBV6-5 with TRBJ1-2; D is ambiguous. Per germline, CDR1 MNHEY and CDR2 SVGAGI. The CDR3 loop spans 13 amino acids. The V end was cut by 0 bases, the J end by 8 bases, with 10 bases between. CDR3 bases: TGTGCCAGCAGTTACTCGAGGGCGGACGGCTACACCTTC. Translation gives CASSYSRADGYTF.

This clonotype was seen only a few times. The CDR3 here is CASSFSRRALGEAFF. The CDR3 bases are TGTGCCAGCAGTTTCAGCCGTCGGGCTCTAGGTGAAGCTTTCTTT. This chain connects TRBV12-3 or TRBV12-4 to TRBJ1-1; D is undetermined. Between the trimmed V and J ends, which lost 3 bases and 7 bases, there was a span of 18 bases. This CDR3 is built from 15 residues.